This is a list of T cell receptor beta chains from one sample in a study of T cell responses to AZD1222 COVID-19 vaccine. Libraries were prepared by immunoSEQ multiplex PCR; TCRdb keeps only in-frame clonotypes and omits some of them. The sample shows about 140,000 clones, 70% to 90% of them seen only once. The sequences come from peripheral blood, collected on day 0 of AZD1222 vaccination. These receptors were obtained from an adult in good health. Both conserved end residues are part of each CDR3. A D gene is named only where the DNA matches it firmly. Only some rows state a clone size, as once, few, many or a class for expanded clones.

V: TRBV9
J: TRBJ1-2
size: -
D: -
CDR3: CASSPRPTIQNLYGYTF
DNA: TGTGCCAGCAGCCCGAGACCTACGATACAGAACCTCTATGGCTACACCTTC

V: TRBV15
J: TRBJ2-3
size: -
D: -
CDR3: CATSVRVGTDTQYF
DNA: TGTGCCACCAGTGTCAGGGTAGGAACAGATACGCAGTATTTT

V: TRBV2
J: TRBJ1-5
size: -
D: -
CDR3: CASRGGVSNQPQHF
DNA: TGTGCCAGCAGGGGCGGGGTGAGCAATCAGCCCCAGCATTTT

V: TRBV15
J: TRBJ1-4
size: -
D: TRBD1
CDR3: CATSSGGQGNEKLFF
DNA: TGTGCCACCAGCAGTGGGGGACAGGGGAATGAAAAACTGTTTTTT

V: TRBV7-8
J: TRBJ2-2
size: -
D: -
CDR3: CASSAGLTGNTGELFF
DNA: TGTGCCAGCAGCGCCGGCCTGACAGGAAACACCGGGGAGCTGTTTTTT

V: TRBV5-4
J: TRBJ2-6
size: -
D: -
CDR3: CASSPRGSGANVLTF
DNA: TGTGCCAGCAGCCCCCGAGGATCTGGGGCCAACGTCCTGACTTTC

V: TRBV29-1
J: TRBJ1-1
size: -
D: TRBD1
CDR3: CSVVQGASNTEAFF
DNA: TGCAGCGTTGTTCAGGGGGCATCGAACACTGAAGCTTTCTTT

V: TRBV12-3/TRBV12-4
J: TRBJ2-2
size: -
D: -
CDR3: CASSPGNGELFF
DNA: TGTGCCAGCAGTCCAGGAAACGGGGAGCTGTTTTTT

V: TRBV7-2
J: TRBJ2-1
size: -
D: -
CDR3: CASSLEARNNEQFF
DNA: TGTGCCAGCAGCTTAGAAGCGAGAAACAATGAGCAGTTCTTC

V: TRBV7-9
J: TRBJ1-3
size: -
D: TRBD1
CDR3: CASSRSGGRSSGNTIYF
DNA: TGTGCCAGCAGTCGATCAGGGGGCAGGAGTTCTGGAAACACCATATATTTT

V: TRBV18
J: TRBJ2-2
size: once
D: -
CDR3: CASSPLIRGARTGELFF
DNA: TGTGCCAGCTCACCCCTTATAAGAGGGGCTAGGACCGGGGAGCTGTTTTTT

V: TRBV9
J: TRBJ2-1
size: -
D: TRBD2
CDR3: CASSVEAGGFYNEQFF
DNA: TGTGCCAGCAGCGTAGAGGCGGGAGGGTTCTACAATGAGCAGTTCTTC

V: TRBV7-2
J: TRBJ1-2
size: -
D: -
CDR3: CASSSGGRYGYTF
DNA: TGTGCCAGCAGCTCCGGGGGGCGCTATGGCTACACCTTC

V: TRBV5-1
J: TRBJ2-7
size: -
D: -
CDR3: CASTPTGFSYEQYF
DNA: TGCGCCAGCACCCCCACGGGATTCTCCTACGAGCAGTACTTC

V: TRBV9
J: TRBJ1-3
size: -
D: TRBD1
CDR3: CASSVGGQGVSGNTIYF
DNA: TGTGCCAGCAGCGTAGGAGGACAGGGGGTATCTGGAAACACCATATATTTT

V: TRBV7-8
J: TRBJ2-7
size: -
D: TRBD2
CDR3: CASSSGRGLARYEQYF
DNA: TGTGCCAGCAGCTCCGGGCGGGGACTAGCGAGGTACGAGCAGTACTTC

V: TRBV6-5
J: TRBJ2-7
size: -
D: TRBD2
CDR3: CASSPRGGGYEQYF
DNA: TGTGCCAGCAGTCCTCGCGGGGGGGGGTACGAGCAGTACTTC

V: TRBV2
J: TRBJ2-7
size: once
D: TRBD1
CDR3: CASSRQGGIYEQYF
DNA: TGTGCCAGCAGCAGACAGGGGGGGATCTACGAGCAGTACTTC

V: TRBV3-1/TRBV3-2
J: TRBJ2-3
size: -
D: -
CDR3: CASSQESTEPADTQYF
DNA: TGTGCCAGCAGCCAAGAATCCACAGAGCCGGCGGATACGCAGTATTTT

V: TRBV7-2
J: TRBJ2-7
size: few
D: -
CDR3: CASSLVYEQYF
DNA: TGTGCCAGCAGCTTAGTCTACGAGCAGTACTTC

V: TRBV5-1
J: TRBJ2-5
size: -
D: TRBD1
CDR3: CASSLGGTGTETQYF
DNA: TGCGCCAGCAGCTTGGGCGGGACAGGAACAGAGACCCAGTACTTC

V: TRBV5-6
J: TRBJ1-3
size: -
D: TRBD1
CDR3: CASSTRQGFGNTIYF
DNA: TGTGCCAGCAGCACCCGACAGGGTTTCGGAAACACCATATATTTT

V: TRBV19
J: TRBJ2-7
size: -
D: TRBD2
CDR3: CASSLLAGGPRVYEQYF
DNA: TGTGCCAGTAGTTTACTAGCGGGAGGGCCGCGAGTGTACGAGCAGTACTTC

V: TRBV25-1
J: TRBJ1-2
size: -
D: -
CDR3: CASSGDFYGYTF
DNA: TGTGCCAGCAGTGGGGACTTTTATGGCTACACCTTC

V: TRBV4-1
J: TRBJ1-3
size: -
D: -
CDR3: CASSRFFAGNTIYF
DNA: TGCGCCAGCAGCAGGTTTTTTGCTGGAAACACCATATATTTT

V: TRBV19
J: TRBJ1-5
size: once
D: -
CDR3: CASSPYWTSNQPQHF
DNA: TGTGCCAGTAGCCCCTATTGGACTAGCAATCAGCCCCAGCATTTT

V: TRBV5-6
J: TRBJ2-5
size: -
D: -
CDR3: CASSLAQRGETQYF
DNA: TGTGCCAGCAGCTTGGCTCAGAGGGGAGAGACCCAGTACTTC

V: TRBV7-2
J: TRBJ2-2
size: -
D: -
CDR3: CASSLRRGTGELFF
DNA: TGTGCCAGCAGCTTACGGAGGGGCACCGGGGAGCTGTTTTTT